This T cell receptor (beta chain) stems from a study of cytomegalovirus exposure and HLA in healthy donors. At the level of the study: An earlier analysis identified 100 million to 130 million unique TCR beta sequences in 150 million to 200 million T cells. Study-level findings and limits: In a later analysis, TCR beta V- and J-gene trimming showed a link to a missense DCLRE1C variant. A later analysis showed that HLA-associated TCR beta chains had undergone more clonal expansion than equally common others.

PCR was performed using 60 Vbeta and 13 Jbeta primers. TCRdb's copy holds only in-frame clones and misses some; the assay was immunoSEQ multiplex PCR. Among under 150,000 clones listed, over 70% were seen once. For this clone: No antigen is known for it.

CDR3 size: 19 residues. CDR1 is SNHLY, CDR2 FYNNEI, per germline. V lost 0 bases and J lost 0, with 21 bases in between. The rearrangement links TRBV2 to TRBJ2-7, with no clear D. Sequencing was done on a sample of PBMCs. The origin of this receptor is a woman aged 40 to 49 in good health and CMV-seropositive. The CDR3 DNA sequence: TGTGCCAGCAGTGAAGCGGGTGAGAAAAGCAGGCGTTTCTCCTACGAGCAGTACTTC. Its protein product is CASSEAGEKSRRFSYEQYF.